This is a list of T cell receptor beta chains from one sample in a study of lymphopenia after photon versus proton radiotherapy. The method was immunoSEQ multiplex PCR; TCRdb's version includes in-frame clones alone and lacks a portion of them. The sample lists 89,000 or so clones; about four fifths were seen once. Here the sequenced sample was peripheral blood, taken from a patient treated with proton-based radiotherapy. All receptors derive from a man in his fifties or sixties with pancreatic cancer. The CDR3 runs from the conserved cysteine through the conserved F or W.

V	J	length	CDR3
TRBV5-6	TRBJ1-2	14	CASSRDRTNYGYTF
TRBV7-8	TRBJ1-2	15	CASSPGQPTTHGYTF
TRBV7-3	TRBJ1-1	15	CASSLRSRGREEAFF
TRBV6-6	TRBJ2-1	15	CASTGRQGLQSEQFF
TRBV9	TRBJ2-5	19	CASSEEGGTSGPRGETQYF
TRBV2	TRBJ2-1	14	CASSEEGQGTVQFF
TRBV10-3	TRBJ1-2	13	CAAWTDYNYGYTF
TRBV11-2	TRBJ2-7	15	CASSLGGRGSDEQYF
TRBV11-2	TRBJ2-5	15	CASSLDFDSDETQYF
TRBV18	TRBJ1-1	13	CASSPGVGTEAFF
TRBV29-1	TRBJ1-4	11	CSSQFGEKLFF
TRBV10-2	TRBJ2-5	13	CASTGGWQETQYF
TRBV30	TRBJ1-2	14	CAWSPQGLGYGYTF
TRBV18	TRBJ2-6	12	CASSPLVNVLTF
TRBV5-8	TRBJ1-2	14	CASSLVRTAYGYTF
TRBV27	TRBJ1-1	14	CASRDHRGGTEAFF
TRBV7-2	TRBJ2-7	15	CASSLGVGPSYEQYF
TRBV5-4	TRBJ2-7	13	CASSMSPEDEQYF
TRBV4-1	TRBJ2-1	15	CASSRLGGRTNEQFF
TRBV2	TRBJ2-3	14	CASSEGLAAGTQYF
TRBV4-1	TRBJ2-7	15	CASSLPGTRRPEQYF
TRBV6-1	TRBJ2-5	13	CASTLTLQGTQYF
TRBV2	TRBJ2-7	14	CASSLGTIVVEQYF
TRBV4-3	TRBJ2-3	16	CASSQELAHSADTQYF
TRBV27	TRBJ1-3	16	CASSLGSGGSGNTIYF
TRBV7-2	TRBJ2-1	19	CASSLKDPRAGGAYNEQFF
TRBV5-5	TRBJ2-1	13	CASSLSGNNEQFF
TRBV28	TRBJ2-1	18	CASSDLYSGQAKYNEQFF
TRBV6-5	TRBJ1-1	15	CASSDPDRGYTEAFF